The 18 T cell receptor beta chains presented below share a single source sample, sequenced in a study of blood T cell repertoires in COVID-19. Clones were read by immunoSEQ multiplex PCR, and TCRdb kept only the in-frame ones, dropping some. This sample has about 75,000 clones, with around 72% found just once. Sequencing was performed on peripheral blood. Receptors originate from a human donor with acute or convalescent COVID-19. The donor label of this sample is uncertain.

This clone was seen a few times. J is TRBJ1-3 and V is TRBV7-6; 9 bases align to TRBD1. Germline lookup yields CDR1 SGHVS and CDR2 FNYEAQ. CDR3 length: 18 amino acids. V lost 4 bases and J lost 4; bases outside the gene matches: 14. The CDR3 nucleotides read TGTGCCAGCAGCTACGCGGGACAGGGCGGTTTATCGGGAAACACCATATATTTT. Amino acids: CASSYAGQGGLSGNTIYF.

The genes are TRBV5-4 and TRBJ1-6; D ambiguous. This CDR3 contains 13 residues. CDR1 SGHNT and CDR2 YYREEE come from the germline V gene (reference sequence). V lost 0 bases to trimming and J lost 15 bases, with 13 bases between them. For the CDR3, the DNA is TGTGCCAGCAGCTTGGATAGCAGTCCCGGCCTCCACTTT. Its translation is CASSLDSSPGLHF.

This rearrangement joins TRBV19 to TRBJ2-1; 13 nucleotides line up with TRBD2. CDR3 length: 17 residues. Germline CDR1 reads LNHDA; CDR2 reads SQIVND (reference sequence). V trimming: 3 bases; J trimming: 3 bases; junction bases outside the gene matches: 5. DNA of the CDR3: TGTGCCAGTAGTATGGGACTAGCGGGGAACCACTACAATGAGCAGTTCTTC. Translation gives CASSMGLAGNHYNEQFF.

CDR3 amino acids: CASSLARAGETQYF. The CDR3, as DNA: TGCGCCAGCAGCTTGGCCAGAGCGGGAGAGACCCAGTACTTC. The V gene is TRBV5-1, the J gene TRBJ2-5, with TRBD2 as a possible D gene (6 bases). Germline values: CDR1 SGHRS, CDR2 YFSETQ. V lost 0 bases and J lost 4, with 10 bases in between. The CDR3 runs to 14 residues.

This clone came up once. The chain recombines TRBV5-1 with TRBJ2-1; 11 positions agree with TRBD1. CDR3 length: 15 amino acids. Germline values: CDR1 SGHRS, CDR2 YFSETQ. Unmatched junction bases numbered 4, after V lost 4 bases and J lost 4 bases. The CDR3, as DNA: TGCGCCAGCAGCCCGGGACAGGGGGGATACAATGAGCAGTTCTTC. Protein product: CASSPGQGGYNEQFF.

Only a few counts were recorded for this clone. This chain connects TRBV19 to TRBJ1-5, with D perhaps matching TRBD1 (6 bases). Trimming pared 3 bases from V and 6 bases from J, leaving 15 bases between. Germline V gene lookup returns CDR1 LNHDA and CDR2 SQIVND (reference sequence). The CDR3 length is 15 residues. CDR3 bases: TGTGCCAGTAGTATGAAGGATCAGGGGAGTCAGCCCCAGCATTTT. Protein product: CASSMKDQGSQPQHF.

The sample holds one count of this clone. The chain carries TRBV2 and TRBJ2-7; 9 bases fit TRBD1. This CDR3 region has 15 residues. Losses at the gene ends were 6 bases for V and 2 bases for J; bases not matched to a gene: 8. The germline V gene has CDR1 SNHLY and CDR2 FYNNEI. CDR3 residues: CASRRDRDPTYEQYF. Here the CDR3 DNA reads TGTGCCAGCAGGAGGGACAGGGACCCCACCTACGAGCAGTACTTC.

CDR3 in amino acids: CASSLQGGPNTGELFF. The DNA for the CDR3 is TGTGCCAGCAGTCTCCAGGGCGGTCCGAACACCGGGGAGCTGTTTTTT. The chain couples TRBV28 to TRBJ2-2; the D gene is possibly TRBD1 (5 bases). Germline CDR1 MDHEN, CDR2 SYDVKM. V was clipped by 5 bases and J by 0 bases, with 13 bases between them. This CDR3 contains 16 residues. The whole variable domain, remainder taken from reference TRBV28 and TRBJ2-2, is DVKVTQSSRYLVKRTGEKVFLECVQDMDHENMFWYRQDPGLGLRLIYFSYDVKMKEKGDIPEGYSVSREKKERFSLILESASTNQTSMYLCASSLQGGPNTGELFFGEGSRLTVL.

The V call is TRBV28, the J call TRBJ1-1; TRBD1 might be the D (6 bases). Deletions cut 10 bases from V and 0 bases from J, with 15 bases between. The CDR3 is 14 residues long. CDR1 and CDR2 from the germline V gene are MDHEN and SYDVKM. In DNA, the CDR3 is TGTGCCATCGGACTCGGGACACTGAACACTGAAGCTTTCTTT. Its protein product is CAIGLGTLNTEAFF.

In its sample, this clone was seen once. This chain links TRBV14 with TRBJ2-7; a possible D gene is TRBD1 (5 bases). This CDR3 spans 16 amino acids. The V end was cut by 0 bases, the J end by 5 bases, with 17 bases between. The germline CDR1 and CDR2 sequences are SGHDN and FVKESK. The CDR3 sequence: CASSQERGLIGDEQYF. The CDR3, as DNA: TGTGCCAGCAGCCAAGAAAGGGGCCTAATAGGGGACGAGCAGTACTTC.

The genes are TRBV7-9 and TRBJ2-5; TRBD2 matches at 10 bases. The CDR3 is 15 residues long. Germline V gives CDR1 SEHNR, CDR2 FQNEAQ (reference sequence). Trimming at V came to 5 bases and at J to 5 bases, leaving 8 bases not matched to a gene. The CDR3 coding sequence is TGTGCCAGCAGCCAACTAGCGGGGCTAGGGGAGACCCAGTACTTC. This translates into CASSQLAGLGETQYF.

The CDR3 region has the DNA TGTGCCAGCAGCTCCTCGAGGCGGGGGAGCTCCTACGAGCAGTACGTC. Protein product: CASSSSRRGSSYEQYV. V gene TRBV7-9 combines with J gene TRBJ2-7; the match to TRBD2 covers 7 bases. CDR1 is SEHNR, CDR2 FQNEAQ, per germline (reference sequence). The length of the CDR3 is 16 residues. Losses at the gene ends were 4 bases for V and 0 bases for J; bases not matched to a gene: 9.

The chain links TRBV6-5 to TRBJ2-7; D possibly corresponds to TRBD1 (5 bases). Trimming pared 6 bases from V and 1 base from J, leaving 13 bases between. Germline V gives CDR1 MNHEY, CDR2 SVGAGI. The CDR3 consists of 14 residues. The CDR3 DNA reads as TGTGCCAGCAGCCGACAGAAGGGGTCCTACGAGCAGTACGTC. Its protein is CASSRQKGSYEQYV.

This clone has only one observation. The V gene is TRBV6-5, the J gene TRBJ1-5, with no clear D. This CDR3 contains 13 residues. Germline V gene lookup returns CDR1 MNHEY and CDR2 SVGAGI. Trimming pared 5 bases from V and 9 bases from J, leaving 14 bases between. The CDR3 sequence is CASSQSGQAPQHF. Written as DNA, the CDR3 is TGTGCCAGCAGTCAATCCGGCCAGGCGCCCCAGCATTTT.

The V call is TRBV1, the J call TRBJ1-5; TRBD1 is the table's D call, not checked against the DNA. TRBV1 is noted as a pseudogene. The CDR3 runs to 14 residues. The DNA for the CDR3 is TGCACCAGCAGCCTACAGGATAGCAATCAGCCCCAGCATTTT. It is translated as CTSSLQDSNQPQHF.

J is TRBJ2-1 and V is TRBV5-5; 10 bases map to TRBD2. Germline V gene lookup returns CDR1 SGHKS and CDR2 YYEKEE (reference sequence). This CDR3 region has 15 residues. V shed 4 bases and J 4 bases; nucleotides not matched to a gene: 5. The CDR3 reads CASSPLAGFYNEQFF. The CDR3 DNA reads TGTGCCAGCAGCCCACTAGCGGGGTTTTACAATGAGCAGTTCTTC. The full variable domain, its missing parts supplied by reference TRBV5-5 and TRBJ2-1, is DAGVTQSPTHLIKTRGQQVTLRCSPISGHKSVSWYQQVLGQGPQFIFQYYEKEERGRGNFPDRFSARQFPNYSSELNVNALLLGDSALYLCASSPLAGFYNEQFFGPGTRLTVL.

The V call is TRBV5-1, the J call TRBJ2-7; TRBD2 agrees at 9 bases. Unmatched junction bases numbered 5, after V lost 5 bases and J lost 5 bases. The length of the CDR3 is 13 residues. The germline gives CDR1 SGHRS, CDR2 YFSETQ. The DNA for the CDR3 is TGCGCCAGCAGGCGGGAGGGCGGCCACGAGCAGTACTTC. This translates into CASRREGGHEQYF.

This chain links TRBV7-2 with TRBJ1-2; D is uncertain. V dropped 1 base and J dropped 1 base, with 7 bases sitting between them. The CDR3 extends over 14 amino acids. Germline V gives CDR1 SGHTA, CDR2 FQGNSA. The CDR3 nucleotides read TGTGCCAGCAGCTTAGGCGGGATTAACTATGGCTACACCTTC. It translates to CASSLGGINYGYTF.